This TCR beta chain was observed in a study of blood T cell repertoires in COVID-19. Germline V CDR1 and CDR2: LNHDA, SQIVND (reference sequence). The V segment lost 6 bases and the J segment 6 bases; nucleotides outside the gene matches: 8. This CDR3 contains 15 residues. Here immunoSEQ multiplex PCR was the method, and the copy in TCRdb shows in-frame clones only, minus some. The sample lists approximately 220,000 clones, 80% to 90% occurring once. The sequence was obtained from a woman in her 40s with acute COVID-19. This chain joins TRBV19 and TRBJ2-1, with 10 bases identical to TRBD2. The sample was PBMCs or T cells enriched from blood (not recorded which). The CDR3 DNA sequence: TGTGCCAGTAGCTTGACTAGCGGGCAAATCAATGAGCAGTTCTTC. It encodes CASSLTSGQINEQFF.